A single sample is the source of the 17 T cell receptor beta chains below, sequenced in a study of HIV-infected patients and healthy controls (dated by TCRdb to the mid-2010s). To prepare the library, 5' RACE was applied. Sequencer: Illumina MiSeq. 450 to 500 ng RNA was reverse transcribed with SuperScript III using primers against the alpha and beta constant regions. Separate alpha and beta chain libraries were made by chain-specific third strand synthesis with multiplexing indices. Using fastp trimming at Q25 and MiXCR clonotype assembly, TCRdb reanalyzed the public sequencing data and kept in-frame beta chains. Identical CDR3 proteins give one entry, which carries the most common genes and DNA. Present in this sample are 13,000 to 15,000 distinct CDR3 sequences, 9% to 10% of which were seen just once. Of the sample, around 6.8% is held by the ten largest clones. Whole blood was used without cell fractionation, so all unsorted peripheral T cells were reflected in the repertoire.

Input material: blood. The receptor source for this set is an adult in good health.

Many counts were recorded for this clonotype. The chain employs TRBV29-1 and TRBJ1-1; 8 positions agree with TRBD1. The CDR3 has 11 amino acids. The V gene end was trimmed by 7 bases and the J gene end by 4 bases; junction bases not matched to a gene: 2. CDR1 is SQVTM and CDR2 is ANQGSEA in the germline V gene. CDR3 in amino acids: CSADRVTEAFF. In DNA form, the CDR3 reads TGCAGCGCGGACAGGGTCACTGAAGCTTTCTTT.

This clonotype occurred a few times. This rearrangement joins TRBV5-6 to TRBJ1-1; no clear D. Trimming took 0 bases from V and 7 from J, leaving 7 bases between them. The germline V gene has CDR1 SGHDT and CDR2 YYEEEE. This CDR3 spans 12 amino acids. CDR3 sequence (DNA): TGTGCCAGCAGCTTGGGGGCAGTTGAAGCTTTCTTT. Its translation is CASSLGAVEAFF. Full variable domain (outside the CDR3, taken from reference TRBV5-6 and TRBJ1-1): DAGVTQSPTHLIKTRGQQVTLRCSPKSGHDTVSWYQQALGQGPQFIFQYYEEEERQRGNFPDRFSGHQFPNYSSELNVNALLLGDSALYLCASSLGAVEAFFGQGTRLTVV.

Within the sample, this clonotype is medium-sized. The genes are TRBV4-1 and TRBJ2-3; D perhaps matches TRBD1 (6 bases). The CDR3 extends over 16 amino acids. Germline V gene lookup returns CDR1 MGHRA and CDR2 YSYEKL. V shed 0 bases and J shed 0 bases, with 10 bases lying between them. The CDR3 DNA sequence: TGCGCCAGCAGCCAAGATGGGGGCCTAAGCACAGATACGCAGTATTTT. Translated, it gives CASSQDGGLSTDTQYF.

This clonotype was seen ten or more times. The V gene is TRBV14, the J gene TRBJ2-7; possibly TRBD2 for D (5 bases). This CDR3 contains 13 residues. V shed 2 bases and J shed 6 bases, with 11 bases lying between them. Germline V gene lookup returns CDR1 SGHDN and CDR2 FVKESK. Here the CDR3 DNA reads TGTGCCAGCAGCCAACAAACACTAGGCGAGCAGTACTTC. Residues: CASSQQTLGEQYF.

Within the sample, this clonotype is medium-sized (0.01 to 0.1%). CDR3: CASSQGGTSGINEQYF. The CDR3 DNA is TGTGCCAGCAGCCAAGGAGGGACTAGCGGGATCAACGAGCAGTACTTC. The chain has TRBV4-2 and TRBJ2-7; 13 bases align to TRBD2. CDR3 size: 16 residues. V was pared by 1 base and J by 5 bases, with 5 bases of the junction left unmatched. CDR1 is LGHNA and CDR2 is YNFKEQ in the germline V gene.

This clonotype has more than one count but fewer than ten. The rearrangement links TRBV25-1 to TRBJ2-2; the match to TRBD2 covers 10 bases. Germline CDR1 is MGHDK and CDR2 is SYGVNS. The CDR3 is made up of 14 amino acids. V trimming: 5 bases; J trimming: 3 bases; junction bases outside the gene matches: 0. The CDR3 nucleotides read TGTGCCAGCAGTAGCGGGGGGGACACCGGGGAGCTGTTTTTT. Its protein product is CASSSGGDTGELFF.

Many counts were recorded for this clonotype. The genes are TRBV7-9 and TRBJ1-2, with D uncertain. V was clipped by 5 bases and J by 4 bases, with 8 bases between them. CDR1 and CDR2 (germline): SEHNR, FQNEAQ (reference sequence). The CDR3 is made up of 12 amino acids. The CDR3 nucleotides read TGTGCCAGCAGCATCGCTGGCTATGGCTACACCTTC. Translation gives CASSIAGYGYTF.

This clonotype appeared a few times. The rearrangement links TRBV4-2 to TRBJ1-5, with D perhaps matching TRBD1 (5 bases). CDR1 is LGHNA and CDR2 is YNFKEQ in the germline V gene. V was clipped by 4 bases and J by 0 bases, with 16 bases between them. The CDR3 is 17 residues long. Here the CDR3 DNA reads TGTGCCAGCAGCCCGGGGCCAGCAATGAATAGCAATCAGCCCCAGCATTTT. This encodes CASSPGPAMNSNQPQHF.

CDR3 protein: CASSPGQGPDYGYTF. The CDR3 DNA sequence: TGTGCCAGCAGCCCGGGACAGGGCCCTGACTATGGCTACACCTTC. The V and J genes are TRBV7-9 and TRBJ1-2, with 9 bases lining up with TRBD1. The germline gives CDR1 SEHNR, CDR2 FQNEAQ (reference sequence). The J segment lost 3 bases and the V segment lost 5 bases, leaving 7 bases of the junction unmatched. This CDR3 spans 15 amino acids. The full variable domain, with the rest looked up from reference TRBV7-9 and TRBJ1-2, is DTGVSQNPRHKITKRGQNVTFRCDPISEHNRLYWYRQTLGQGPEFLTYFQNEAQLEKSRLLSDRFSAERPKGSFSTLEIQRTEQGDSAMYLCASSPGQGPDYGYTFGSGTRLTVV.

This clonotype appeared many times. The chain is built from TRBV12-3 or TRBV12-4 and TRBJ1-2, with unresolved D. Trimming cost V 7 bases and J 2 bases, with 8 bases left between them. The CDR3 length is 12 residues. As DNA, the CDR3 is TGTGCCAGCAAAGGGAACAACTATGGCTACACCTTC. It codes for CASKGNNYGYTF.

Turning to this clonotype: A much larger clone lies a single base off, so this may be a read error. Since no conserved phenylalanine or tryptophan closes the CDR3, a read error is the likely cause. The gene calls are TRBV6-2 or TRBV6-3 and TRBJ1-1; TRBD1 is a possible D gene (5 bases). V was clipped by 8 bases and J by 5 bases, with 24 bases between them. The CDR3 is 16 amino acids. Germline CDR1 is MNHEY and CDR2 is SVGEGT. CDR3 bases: TGTGCCAGCGGTGGGGTACAGGCAACCCCGCAAACTGAAGCTTTCCTT. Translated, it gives CASGGVQATPQTEAFL.

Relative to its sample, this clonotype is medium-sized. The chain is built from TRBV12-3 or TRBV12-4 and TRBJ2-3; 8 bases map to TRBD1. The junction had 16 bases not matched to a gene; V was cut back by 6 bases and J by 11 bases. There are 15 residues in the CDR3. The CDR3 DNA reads TGTGCCAGCAGGTTTGGACAGGGTCAAGATTCCTTGCAGTATTTT. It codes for CASRFGQGQDSLQYF.

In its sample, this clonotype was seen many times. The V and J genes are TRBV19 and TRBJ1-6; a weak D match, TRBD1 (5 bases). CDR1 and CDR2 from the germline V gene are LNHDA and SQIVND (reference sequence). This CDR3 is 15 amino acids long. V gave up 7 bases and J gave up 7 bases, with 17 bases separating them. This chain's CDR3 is CASNSGTGGNSPLHF. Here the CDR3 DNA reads TGTGCCAGTAATTCGGGGACGGGAGGGAATTCACCCCTCCACTTT.

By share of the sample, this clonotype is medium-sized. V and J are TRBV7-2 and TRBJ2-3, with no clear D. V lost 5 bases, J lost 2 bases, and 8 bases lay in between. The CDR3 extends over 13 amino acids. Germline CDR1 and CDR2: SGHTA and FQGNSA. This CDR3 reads CASSTRYTDTQYF. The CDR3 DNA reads TGTGCCAGCAGCACACGATACACAGATACGCAGTATTTT.

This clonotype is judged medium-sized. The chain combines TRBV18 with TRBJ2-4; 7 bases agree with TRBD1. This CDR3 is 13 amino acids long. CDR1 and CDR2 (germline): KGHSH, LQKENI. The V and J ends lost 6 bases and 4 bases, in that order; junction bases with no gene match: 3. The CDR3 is CASSPGQKNIQYF. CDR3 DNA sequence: TGTGCCAGCTCCCCGGGACAGAAAAACATTCAGTACTTC.

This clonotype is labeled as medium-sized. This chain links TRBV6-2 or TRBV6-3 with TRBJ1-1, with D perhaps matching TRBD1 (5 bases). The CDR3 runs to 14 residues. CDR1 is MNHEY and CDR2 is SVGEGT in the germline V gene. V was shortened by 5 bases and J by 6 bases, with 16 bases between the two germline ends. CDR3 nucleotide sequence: TGTGCCAGCAGTCCTCATCGGGGCACCCCTGAAGCTTTCTTT. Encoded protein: CASSPHRGTPEAFF.

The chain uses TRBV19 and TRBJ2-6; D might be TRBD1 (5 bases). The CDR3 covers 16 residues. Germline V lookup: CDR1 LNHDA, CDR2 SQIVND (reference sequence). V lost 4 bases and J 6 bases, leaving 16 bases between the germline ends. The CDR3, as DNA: TGTGCCAGTAGTAGACAACAGGCTTCCTCGGCCAACGTCCTGACTTTC. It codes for CASSRQQASSANVLTF.